This TCR beta chain was observed in a study of blood T cells in healthy people across ages. Overall study results and limits: A roughly linear fall in TCR beta diversity per million T cells was seen with increasing age. PBMCs went unsorted, and a conclusive naive versus antigen-experienced comparison was therefore prevented.

Germline loops: CDR1 SGHKS, CDR2 YYEKEE (reference sequence). After removal of 0 bases from V and 5 bases from J, the junction contained 13 bases not matched to a gene. The CDR3 is 17 residues long. To note about this clonotype: The antigen remains unidentified.

Through a sample-barcoded 5' primer and a J-beta primer mix, a second PCR was run for about 6 to 11 cycles. TCRdb redid the calling of the 5' RACE reads with MiXCR, one entry per CDR3 protein. The sample lists approximately 800,000 distinct CDR3 sequences, roughly 24% occurring once. The same data also contributed to another study, on T cells of mothers and their children. According to that study: The donor cohort consisted of a few healthy Caucasian mothers and their six children. Each mother yielded more than 9.5 million TCR beta CDR3 reads. Each child yielded several million reads.

Source material: blood. This chain links TRBV5-5 with TRBJ2-7; TRBD1 agrees at 8 bases. This clonotype was obtained from a boy between 10 and 17 years old in good health. This CDR3 reads CASSLAVRTGKGHEQYF. The CDR3 DNA reads as TGTGCCAGCAGCTTGGCGGTTAGGACAGGGAAGGGCCACGAGCAGTACTTC.